The rows below give T cell receptor beta chains drawn from one sample of a study of cytomegalovirus exposure and HLA in healthy donors. Repertoires were generated with immunoSEQ multiplex PCR, while TCRdb's copy carries only in-frame clones and drops some. The sample shows fewer than 250,000 clones, approximately 85% of them seen only once. Sequencing used PBMCs. The receptors were sampled from a woman between 18 and 29 years old in good health and CMV-seronegative. Both conserved end residues are part of each CDR3. A D gene is named only where the DNA matches it firmly.

j_call: TRBJ2-6; v_call: TRBV2; d_call: TRBD1; cdr3_aa: CAGHRGMLSGANVLTF
j_call: TRBJ1-1; v_call: TRBV19; d_call: NA; cdr3_aa: CASSMDTMNTEAFF
j_call: TRBJ2-7; v_call: TRBV7-9; d_call: NA; cdr3_aa: CASGSRGRARYEQYF
j_call: TRBJ1-3; v_call: TRBV11-2; d_call: NA; cdr3_aa: CASSLQGSGNTIYF
j_call: TRBJ2-5; v_call: TRBV19; d_call: TRBD1; cdr3_aa: CASSGQGVETQYF
j_call: TRBJ1-1; v_call: TRBV19; d_call: TRBD1; cdr3_aa: CASGKQGARKAPEAFF
j_call: TRBJ2-1; v_call: TRBV5-1; d_call: TRBD2; cdr3_aa: CASTLAGGDYNEQFF
j_call: TRBJ1-2; v_call: TRBV10-3; d_call: TRBD1; cdr3_aa: CAISDGDRKNYGYTF
j_call: TRBJ2-2; v_call: TRBV6-4; d_call: TRBD2; cdr3_aa: CASSSSGGDTGELFF
j_call: TRBJ1-2; v_call: TRBV19; d_call: TRBD1; cdr3_aa: CASSRGTGQIYGYTF
j_call: TRBJ2-1; v_call: TRBV18; d_call: NA; cdr3_aa: CASSPPSQLPHEQFF
j_call: TRBJ2-7; v_call: TRBV4-1; d_call: NA; cdr3_aa: CASSQRGNEQYF
j_call: TRBJ1-1; v_call: TRBV6-5; d_call: NA; cdr3_aa: CASSYSGGVNTEAFF
j_call: TRBJ2-7; v_call: TRBV5-8; d_call: NA; cdr3_aa: CASRRQVSPYEQYF
j_call: TRBJ2-1; v_call: TRBV7-7; d_call: TRBD1; cdr3_aa: CASSVLGTGRGDNEQFF
j_call: TRBJ2-7; v_call: TRBV27; d_call: NA; cdr3_aa: CASSLSGTTNSYEQYF
j_call: TRBJ2-7; v_call: TRBV4-2; d_call: TRBD1; cdr3_aa: CASSQQSGTGGYEQYF
j_call: TRBJ2-5; v_call: TRBV10-2; d_call: TRBD1; cdr3_aa: CASTTDRAETQYF
j_call: TRBJ2-5; v_call: TRBV6-5; d_call: TRBD1; cdr3_aa: CASRETGGYETQYF